This TCR beta chain is drawn from a study of shared clonotypes between healthy human individuals. TCRdb's table, derived via immunoSEQ multiplex PCR, lists solely in-frame clones and lacks some. Of about 2 million clones in the sample, roughly 94% were seen once. J gave up 4 bases and V 5 bases, and 7 bases lay outside the gene matches. Germline loops: CDR1 SGHNT, CDR2 YYREEE (reference sequence). This CDR3 has 15 residues. This TCR derives from a man between 18 and 29 years old in good health. Material: naive CD4+ T cells sorted from blood. The subset: CD45RA+ positively selected. The chain combines TRBV5-4 with TRBJ2-7; 12 bases match TRBD2. CDR3 region: CASSTITSGRYEQYF. CDR3 bases: TGTGCCAGCAGTACCATAACTAGCGGGAGGTACGAGCAGTACTTC.